These 3 T cell receptor beta chains came from one sample sequenced in a study of blood T cells in healthy people across ages. The authors ran a second PCR of 7 to 11 cycles using a sample-barcoded 5' primer and a J-beta primer mix. TCRdb analysed the 5' RACE reads with MiXCR anew, one entry per CDR3 protein. The data show 540,000 or so distinct CDR3 sequences, 27% seen once. Sequencing was done on a sample of blood. All receptors come from a woman between 65 and 79 years old in good health.

This clonotype was found a few times. CDR3 DNA: TGTGCCAGCAGCCGTCCAGGGACGTATGGCTACACCTTC. Residues: CASSRPGTYGYTF. This chain links TRBV2 with TRBJ1-2, with D possibly being TRBD1 (5 bases). This CDR3 is 13 amino acids long. Between the trimmed V and J ends, which lost 6 bases and 5 bases, there was a span of 13 bases. Germline V lookup: CDR1 SNHLY, CDR2 FYNNEI.

For the CDR3, the DNA is TGTGCCAGCAGCCCTGTTGCACAGGGGGGACAAGAGACCCAGTACTTC. This translates into CASSPVAQGGQETQYF. V is TRBV7-8 and J is TRBJ2-5; 8 nucleotides line up with TRBD1. V lost 5 bases and J lost 2; bases outside the gene matches: 10. Germline CDR1 is SGHVS and CDR2 is FQNEAQ. The CDR3 is 16 amino acids. The full variable domain, its missing parts supplied by reference TRBV7-8 and TRBJ2-5, is GAGVSQSPRYKVAKRGQDVALRCDPISGHVSLFWYQQALGQGPEFLTYFQNEAQLDKSGLPSDRFFAERPEGSVSTLKIQRTQQEDSAVYLCASSPVAQGGQETQYFGPGTRLLVL.

This clonotype was seen at least ten times. The rearrangement joins TRBV28 to TRBJ1-1; D may be TRBD1 (6 bases). Germline values: CDR1 MDHEN, CDR2 SYDVKM. The CDR3 totals 14 residues. Trimming stripped 7 bases from V and 5 bases from J, with 17 bases between. CDR3 protein: CASTVRGGETEAFF. The CDR3 DNA sequence: TGTGCCAGCACCGTTCGAGGGGGGGAGACTGAAGCTTTCTTT.